Listed here are 25 T cell receptor beta chains from one sample, sequenced in a study of vaccination and CD4 T cells after COVID-19. With the Oncomine TCR Beta short-read assay, DNA from cultured CD4+ T cells was sequenced. A single record per CDR3 protein comes from TCRdb applying MiXCR to the PCR reads. The sample lists some 7,800 distinct CDR3 sequences, 60% occurring once. Treatment indicated: roughly nine-day PBMC culture with coronavirus spike peptide pools or control peptides (ViraFEST assay). The antigens for these receptors are not known. Sequencing input: CD4+ T cells from blood, cultured in vitro. The receptors originated from a human donor who had recovered from COVID-19.

The gene calls are TRBV19 and TRBJ2-4; a possible D gene is TRBD1 (6 bases). Germline V gene data show CDR1 as LNHDA and CDR2 as SQIVND (reference sequence). The CDR3 totals 14 residues. V was shortened by 5 bases and J by 0 bases, with 8 bases between the two germline ends. The CDR3 reads CASSQGGAKNIQYF. The CDR3 nucleotides are TGTGCCAGTAGTCAAGGGGGAGCCAAAAACATTCAGTACTTC.

This clonotype has only a few counts. The rearrangement uses TRBV20-1 and TRBJ1-3; D unresolved. Trimming cost V 7 bases and J 0 bases, with 10 bases left between them. The length of the CDR3 is 13 residues. Germline V gives CDR1 DFQATT, CDR2 SNEGSKA (reference sequence). This CDR3 is CSVLDRSGNTIYF. In DNA form, the CDR3 reads TGCAGTGTCCTGGATCGCTCTGGAAACACCATATATTTT.

The genes are TRBV20-1 and TRBJ2-1; 11 bases match TRBD2. The CDR3 runs 14 residues. Germline CDR1 DFQATT, CDR2 SNEGSKA (reference sequence). With 4 bases clipped from V and 7 bases from J, the junction kept 6 bases outside the gene matches. This CDR3 is CSAITSGSFNEQFF. The CDR3 DNA reads TGCAGTGCTATCACTAGCGGGAGCTTTAATGAGCAGTTCTTC.

This clonotype was seen more than once but under ten times. The V and J genes are TRBV20-1 and TRBJ2-5; TRBD2 might be the D (5 bases). This CDR3 is built from 15 residues. Per the germline V gene, CDR1 is DFQATT and CDR2 is SNEGSKA (reference sequence). Trimming removed 0 bases from V and 5 bases from J, with 16 bases in between. The CDR3 DNA reads TGCAGTGCTAGAGATCCCTCTACTCCGGGGGAGACCCAGTACTTC. This sequence encodes CSARDPSTPGETQYF.

The chain uses TRBV2 and TRBJ1-6; D is undetermined. V lost 4 bases to trimming and J lost 13 bases, with 8 bases between them. The CDR3 is made up of 11 amino acids. Germline lookup yields CDR1 SNHLY and CDR2 FYNNEI. The CDR3 here is CASSADFPLHF. CDR3 sequence (DNA): TGTGCCAGCAGTGCAGACTTTCCCCTCCACTTT.

V is TRBV18 and J is TRBJ2-7; D may be TRBD2 (5 bases). Trimming took 4 bases from V and 2 from J, leaving 15 bases between them. The V gene's germline CDR1 is KGHSH and CDR2 LQKENI. CDR3 length: 15 amino acids. DNA of the CDR3: TGTGCCAGCTCACTACCGGGAATAGGGACCTACGAGCAGTACTTC. Translating gives CASSLPGIGTYEQYF.

J is TRBJ1-3 and V is TRBV7-2, with D possibly matching TRBD1 (5 bases). The V end was cut by 6 bases, the J end by 2 bases, with 11 bases between. In germline, CDR1 is SGHTA, CDR2 FQGNSA. The CDR3 length is 14 residues. The CDR3 region has the DNA TGTGCCAGCAGAGCTCGGGGGGCTGGAAACACCATATATTTT. Its translation is CASRARGAGNTIYF.

The chain employs TRBV7-9 and TRBJ2-1, with TRBD1 matching over 9 bases. CDR1 and CDR2 (germline): SEHNR, FQNEAQ (reference sequence). This CDR3 region has 14 residues. V lost 5 bases, J lost 8 bases, and 7 bases stayed unmatched. The chain's CDR3 is CASSRDRAGDEQFF. The CDR3 DNA reads TGTGCCAGCAGCCGGGACAGGGCTGGTGATGAGCAGTTCTTC.

The count of this clonotype is one. This chain joins TRBV2 and TRBJ2-5, with 7 bases fitting TRBD2. CDR1 and CDR2 from the germline V gene are SNHLY and FYNNEI. Germline trimming cut 5 bases from V and 5 bases from J; bases unmatched to any gene: 8. The CDR3 runs to 14 residues. The CDR3 nucleotides read TGTGCCAGCAGTCCCGGGACTAACATGGAGACCCAGTACTTC. It is translated as CASSPGTNMETQYF.

The chain couples TRBV7-8 to TRBJ1-2; D remains unclear. The V end lost 0 bases, the J end lost 4 bases, and 6 bases lay between the germline ends. Germline loops: CDR1 SGHVS, CDR2 FQNEAQ. CDR3 length: 13 residues. This CDR3 is CASSLAFSYGYTF. In DNA form, the CDR3 reads TGTGCCAGCAGCTTAGCGTTCAGCTATGGCTACACCTTC.

The chain links TRBV20-1 to TRBJ1-1; possible D gene TRBD1, 5 bases. The ends were cut back, 0 bases at V and 4 bases at J, with 21 bases in the middle. The V gene's germline CDR1 is DFQATT and CDR2 SNEGSKA (reference sequence). This CDR3 contains 17 residues. This CDR3 reads CSARDRVAGWWGTEAFF. The CDR3 DNA is TGCAGTGCTAGAGATCGGGTGGCAGGGTGGTGGGGCACTGAAGCTTTCTTT.

The chain recombines TRBV7-2 with TRBJ2-3, with 10 bases aligning to TRBD2. The V gene end was trimmed by 3 bases and the J gene end by 6 bases; junction bases not matched to a gene: 6. Germline V gene data show CDR1 as SGHTA and CDR2 as FQGNSA. The CDR3 has 15 residues. CDR3 in amino acids: CASSFQRGGGDTQYF. The CDR3 bases are TGTGCCAGCAGCTTCCAGCGGGGGGGCGGGGATACGCAGTATTTT.

V gene TRBV6-5 combines with J gene TRBJ1-2; no firm D call. Germline V lookup: CDR1 MNHEY, CDR2 SVGAGI. The CDR3 loop spans 17 amino acids. V was shortened by 0 bases and J by 1 base, with 15 bases between the two germline ends. This CDR3 reads CASSYSTDGLDNYGYTF. CDR3 DNA: TGTGCCAGCAGTTACTCGACCGACGGGCTCGATAACTATGGCTACACCTTC.

This clonotype was picked up a small number of times. The J gene is TRBJ1-1, the V gene TRBV18; no reliable D call. The CDR3 is made up of 13 amino acids. The V and J ends lost 1 base and 7 bases respectively, with 10 bases between them. Germline values: CDR1 KGHSH, CDR2 LQKENI. The CDR3 DNA is TGTGCCAGCTCACCACTGGCGGCAGATGAAGCTTTCTTT. Protein: CASSPLAADEAFF.

The rearrangement joins TRBV6-1 to TRBJ2-7; no clear D gene. The germline CDR1 and CDR2 sequences are MNHNS and SASEGT. V lost 6 bases and J 2 bases, leaving 14 bases between the germline ends. This CDR3 is built from 14 residues. CDR3 DNA sequence: TGTGCCAGCAGAGGTTCGGGCGGCGCCTACGAGCAGTACTTC. It translates to CASRGSGGAYEQYF.

The V gene is TRBV11-1, the J gene TRBJ2-3; TRBD2 matches 11 bases. Germline assignment: CDR1 SGHAT and CDR2 FQDESV (reference sequence). Trimming at V came to 7 bases and at J to 6 bases, leaving 9 bases not matched to a gene. The length of the CDR3 is 15 residues. CDR3 sequence: CASTLLAGVADTQYF. The CDR3 nucleotides are TGTGCCAGCACCCTACTAGCGGGGGTTGCGGATACGCAGTATTTT.

The rearrangement uses TRBV5-4 and TRBJ2-1, with a possible D match to TRBD2 (5 bases). Trimming cost V 4 bases and J 10 bases, with 18 bases left between them. The CDR3 extends over 14 amino acids. CDR1 is SGHNT, CDR2 YYREEE, per germline (reference sequence). The CDR3 DNA is TGTGCCAGCAGCGCGACTTTTTTGGCGGGCGAGCAGTTCTTC. Protein: CASSATFLAGEQFF.

The rearrangement links TRBV12-3 or TRBV12-4 to TRBJ2-3; D may be TRBD2 (5 bases). The V and J ends lost 5 bases and 2 bases respectively, with 11 bases between them. CDR3 length equals 14 residues. The CDR3 DNA reads TGTGCCAGCAGTGTGGACTGGAACACAGATACGCAGTATTTT. This encodes CASSVDWNTDTQYF.

This sequence joins TRBV6-2 or TRBV6-3 and TRBJ2-2, with D perhaps matching TRBD1 or TRBD2 (5 bases each). The CDR3 is made up of 23 amino acids. Trimming removed 6 bases at V and 0 bases at J, with 35 bases between. CDR1 MNHEY and CDR2 SVGEGT come from the germline V gene. CDR3 region: CASSPRGEHWTRKMRANTGELFF. The DNA for the CDR3 is TGTGCCAGCAGCCCCCGAGGGGAGCACTGGACCCGGAAAATGCGCGCGAACACCGGGGAGCTGTTTTTT.

The chain uses TRBV7-3 and TRBJ1-2; 7 positions match TRBD1. CDR3 length: 15 residues. Germline trimming cut 0 bases from V and 6 bases from J; bases unmatched to any gene: 7. The germline CDR1 and CDR2 sequences are SGHTA and FQGTGA. The CDR3 DNA is TGTGCCAGCAGCTTAACTCCGGGACAGATCCATGGCTACACCTTC. As protein: CASSLTPGQIHGYTF.

This clonotype was counted between two and nine times. The genes are TRBV19 and TRBJ2-2; 7 nucleotides line up with TRBD1. The CDR3 extends over 16 amino acids. The germline V gene has CDR1 LNHDA and CDR2 SQIVND (reference sequence). Trimming cost V 0 bases and J 5 bases; bases outside gene matches: 6. Here the CDR3 DNA reads TGTGCCAGTAGTATAGATCCCCACAGGGGTACCGGGGAGCTGTTTTTT. It yields the protein CASSIDPHRGTGELFF.

The rearrangement uses TRBV11-2 and TRBJ2-5; no clear D. Trimming took off 4 bases at V and 3 bases at J, with 12 bases between the two ends. Germline V CDR1 and CDR2: SGHAT, FQNNGV. The CDR3 runs 14 residues. DNA of the CDR3: TGTGCCAGCAGCTCCGACATTGGGGAAGAGACCCAGTACTTC. It translates to CASSSDIGEETQYF.

Here the CDR3 reads CASSYAAGRMNTEAFF. The DNA of the CDR3 is TGTGCCAGCAGTTACGCTGCCGGACGGATGAACACTGAAGCTTTCTTT. The J gene is TRBJ1-1, the V gene TRBV6-5, with D unclear. V gave up 2 bases and J gave up 0 bases, with 13 bases separating them. Per germline, CDR1 MNHEY and CDR2 SVGAGI. The CDR3 consists of 16 residues.

V and J are TRBV7-3 and TRBJ2-3, with a tentative D call TRBD2 (6 bases). The CDR3 length is 13 residues. Deletions cut 1 base from V and 4 bases from J, with 6 bases between. Germline V gene data show CDR1 as SGHTA and CDR2 as FQGTGA. The CDR3 protein is CASSLSGADTQYF. CDR3 nucleotide sequence: TGTGCCAGCAGCTTAAGCGGGGCAGATACGCAGTATTTT.

V gene TRBV7-4 combines with J gene TRBJ1-2, with a possible D match to TRBD1 (5 bases). The CDR3 has 13 residues. Trimming stripped 5 bases from V and 4 bases from J, with 11 bases between. Looked up from germline, CDR1 is SGHVT and CDR2 is SQSDAQ. Written as DNA, the CDR3 is TGTGCCAGCAGCCGCCAGGGTGGCTATGGCTACACCTTC. This gives the protein CASSRQGGYGYTF.